This TCR beta chain was captured by sequencing in a study of post-analysis software for immune sequencing data. Overall study: The courses of disease that were included comprised relapsing-remitting, secondary progressive and progressive-relapsing multiple sclerosis.

The CDR3 contains 14 residues. V lost 6 bases to trimming and J lost 4 bases, with 15 bases between them. As regards this clonotype: Its antigen is not identified.

The study's findings and limits: The authors found that F measure strongly co-clustered same-batch samples. Controls significantly exceeded multiple sclerosis patients in normalized Chao1 diversity. Controls had lower frequencies than patients of five or six TRBV segments, which included TRBV5-6, TRBV5-1 and TRBV20-1.

Researchers reported that TCR beta cDNA libraries carried unique molecular identifiers. MiXCR, applied by TCRdb to the PCR reads, yields one record per CDR3 protein. The sample holds hundreds of thousands of distinct CDR3 sequences; roughly 46% are singletons and the top ten take around 1.7%. The TCR sequence derives from a girl aged 5-17 years with multiple sclerosis. This chain links TRBV12-3 or TRBV12-4 with TRBJ1-1, with D possibly being TRBD1 (6 bases). Source material: blood. The CDR3: CASSQQGLLTEAFF. Here the CDR3 DNA reads TGTGCCAGCAGCCAGCAGGGGCTACTCACTGAAGCTTTCTTT.